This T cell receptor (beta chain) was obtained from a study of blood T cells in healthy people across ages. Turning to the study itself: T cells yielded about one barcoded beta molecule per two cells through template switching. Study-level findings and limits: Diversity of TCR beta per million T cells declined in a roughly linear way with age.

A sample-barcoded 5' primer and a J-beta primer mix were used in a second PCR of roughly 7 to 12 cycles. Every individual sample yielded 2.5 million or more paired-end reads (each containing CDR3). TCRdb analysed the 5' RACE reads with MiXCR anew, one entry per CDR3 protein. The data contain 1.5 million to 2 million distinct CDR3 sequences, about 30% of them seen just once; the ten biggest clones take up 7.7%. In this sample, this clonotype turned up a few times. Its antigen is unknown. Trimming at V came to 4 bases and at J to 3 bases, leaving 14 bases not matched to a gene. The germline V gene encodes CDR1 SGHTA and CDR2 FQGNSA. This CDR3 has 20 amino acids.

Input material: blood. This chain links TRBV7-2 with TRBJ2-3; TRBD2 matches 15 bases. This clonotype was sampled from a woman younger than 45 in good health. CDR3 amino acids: CASSSPGGTSGRRRTDTQYF. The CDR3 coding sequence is TGTGCCAGCAGCTCCCCGGGGGGGACTAGCGGGAGGCGGCGGACAGATACGCAGTATTTT.